The clone carrying this T cell receptor beta chain was recorded a few times. Its antigen is not identified. This sample was taken from a study of CD8+CD57+ T cells in acquired aplastic anemia. Findings and limits, study-wide: Overlapping CD8+ CDR3 repertoires of patients and controls contained around 31 shared sequences.

Profiling of TCR beta VDJ combinations and CDR3 sequences used genomic DNA as template. One entry per CDR3 protein, called by TCRdb with MiXCR from the reads. This sample has about 470,000 distinct CDR3 sequences, with around a third found just once. Patients who underwent sequencing had shown CD8+CD57+ cell expansion by flow cytometry. This TCR was recovered from a human donor with aplastic anemia. Input material: sorted CD4+, CD8+, or CD8+CD57+ T cells (not recorded which) from PBMCs.

Here the CDR3 DNA reads TGTGCCAGCAGCCTCTACATCGGATCAGGGGCTGAAGCTTTCTTT. This encodes CASSLYIGSGAEAFF. The V and J genes are TRBV12-3 or TRBV12-4 and TRBJ1-1; maybe TRBD1 (6 bases). The CDR3 length is 15 residues. Between the trimmed V and J ends, which lost 6 bases and 6 bases, there was a span of 20 bases.